This TCR beta chain was captured by sequencing in a study of molecular identifiers for immune sequencing clone quantification. TCRdb redid the calling of the PCR reads with MiXCR, one entry per CDR3 protein. The data contain under 800,000 distinct CDR3 sequences, roughly 27% of them singletons. In the case of this clonotype: Its matching antigen is unknown. A much larger clone differs from this one at a single base, so this may be a read error.

CDR3 length: 15 amino acids. Looked up from germline, CDR1 is GTSNPN and CDR2 is SVGIG (reference sequence). General study points: With a barcode shared among identical TCR molecules, highly expanded clone sizes could be underestimated. Clones with over 20 RNA copies captured over 98% of effector molecules but under 1% of naive ones.

This TCR was recovered from a human donor in good health. Some libraries in this study had Jurkat cell RNA spiked in. The rearrangement links TRBV30 to TRBJ2-2; TRBD2 is a possible D gene (6 bases). The sample was naive CD8+ T cells from blood, with Jurkat cell RNA spiked in. As for subset: FACS-sorted CD8+CD4-CCR7+CD45RA+ naive T cells. CDR3 bases: TGTGCCTGGAGTCCAGACTACCCGAACACCGGGGGGCTGTTTTTT. Protein sequence: CAWSPDYPNTGGLFF.